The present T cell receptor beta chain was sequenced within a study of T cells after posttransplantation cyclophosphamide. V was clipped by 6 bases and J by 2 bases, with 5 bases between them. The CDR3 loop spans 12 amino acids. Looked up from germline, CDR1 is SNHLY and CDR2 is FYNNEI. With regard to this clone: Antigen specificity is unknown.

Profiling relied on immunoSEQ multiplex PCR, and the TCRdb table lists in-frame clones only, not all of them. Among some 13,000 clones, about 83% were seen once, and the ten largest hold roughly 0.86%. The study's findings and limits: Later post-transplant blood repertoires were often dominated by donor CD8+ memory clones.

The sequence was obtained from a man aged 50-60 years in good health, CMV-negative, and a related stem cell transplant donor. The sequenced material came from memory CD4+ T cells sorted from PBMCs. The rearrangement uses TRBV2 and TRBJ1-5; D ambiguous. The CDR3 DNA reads TGTGCCAGCAGCGGGGGCAATCAGCCCCAGCATTTT. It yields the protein CASSGGNQPQHF.